A selection of T cell receptor beta chains follows, all from one sample in a study of radiotherapy plus CTLA-4 blockade in lung cancer. Libraries were prepared by immunoSEQ multiplex PCR; TCRdb keeps only in-frame clonotypes and omits some of them. The data hold 55,000 to 75,000 clones, with less than 85% observed a single time. The sequencing used peripheral blood, collected from a patient treated with radiotherapy plus ipilimumab. Receptors originate from a human donor with non-small cell lung cancer whose response to radiotherapy plus ipilimumab could not be evaluated. Some clones in this sample may be carry-over from other donors' samples. CDR3s include the opening cysteine and the closing phenylalanine or tryptophan. D genes are given only for firm matches. Part of the rows lack a size; the others show once, few, many or a class for expanded clones.

v_call: TRBV5-1; cdr3_length: 16; d_call: TRBD2; clone_size: few; j_call: TRBJ2-7; cdr3_aa: CASSLEPAGRTYEQYF; cdr3_nt: TGCGCCAGCAGCTTGGAACCAGCGGGGAGAACCTACGAGCAGTACTTC
v_call: TRBV7-2; cdr3_length: 12; d_call: NA; clone_size: NA; j_call: TRBJ2-3; cdr3_aa: CASSLSDYTQYF; cdr3_nt: TGTGCCAGCAGCTTATCGGACTATACGCAGTATTTT
v_call: TRBV4-1; cdr3_length: 15; d_call: TRBD2; clone_size: once; j_call: TRBJ2-1; cdr3_aa: CASSQLAGGYNEQFF; cdr3_nt: TGCGCCAGCAGCCAACTAGCGGGGGGCTACAATGAGCAGTTCTTC
v_call: TRBV6-5; cdr3_length: 12; d_call: TRBD2; clone_size: NA; j_call: TRBJ2-2; cdr3_aa: CASYRGGGELFF; cdr3_nt: TGTGCCAGTTATCGGGGGGGCGGGGAGCTGTTTTTT
v_call: TRBV5-6; cdr3_length: 16; d_call: TRBD1; clone_size: NA; j_call: TRBJ1-5; cdr3_aa: CASSRRTGGSNQPQHF; cdr3_nt: TGTGCCAGCAGCCGACGGACAGGGGGAAGCAATCAGCCCCAGCATTTT
v_call: TRBV28; cdr3_length: 16; d_call: TRBD1; clone_size: NA; j_call: TRBJ1-6; cdr3_aa: CASTLLPGQGDSPLHF; cdr3_nt: TGTGCCAGCACCCTTCTTCCGGGACAGGGAGACTCACCCCTCCACTTT
v_call: TRBV18; cdr3_length: 17; d_call: TRBD2; clone_size: NA; j_call: TRBJ2-1; cdr3_aa: CASSPPSGGPAYNEQFF; cdr3_nt: TGTGCCAGCTCACCACCTAGCGGGGGCCCTGCCTACAATGAGCAGTTCTTC
v_call: TRBV5-5; cdr3_length: 15; d_call: NA; clone_size: NA; j_call: TRBJ2-1; cdr3_aa: CASSLEQVSYNEQFF; cdr3_nt: TGTGCCAGCAGCTTGGAACAGGTCTCCTACAATGAGCAGTTCTTC
v_call: TRBV7-8; cdr3_length: 17; d_call: TRBD1; clone_size: NA; j_call: TRBJ2-7; cdr3_aa: CASSAGTGGNSRHEQYF; cdr3_nt: TGTGCCAGCAGCGCGGGGACAGGGGGCAACTCGAGACACGAGCAGTACTTC
v_call: TRBV19; cdr3_length: 18; d_call: TRBD2; clone_size: NA; j_call: TRBJ2-1; cdr3_aa: CASSIGTGTSGPLNEQFF; cdr3_nt: TGTGCCAGTAGTATTGGGACTGGGACTAGCGGGCCTCTCAATGAGCAGTTCTTC
v_call: TRBV28; cdr3_length: 15; d_call: NA; clone_size: NA; j_call: TRBJ2-1; cdr3_aa: CASSLGRSAYNEQFF; cdr3_nt: TGTGCCAGCAGTTTAGGGAGGAGCGCCTACAATGAGCAGTTCTTC
v_call: TRBV6-6; cdr3_length: 10; d_call: NA; clone_size: many; j_call: TRBJ1-1; cdr3_aa: CASSRIEAFF; cdr3_nt: TGTGCCAGCAGCAGGATTGAAGCTTTCTTT
v_call: TRBV7-9; cdr3_length: 12; d_call: NA; clone_size: few; j_call: TRBJ1-1; cdr3_aa: CAGEDSNTEAFF; cdr3_nt: TGTGCTGGGGAGGACTCGAACACTGAAGCTTTCTTT
v_call: TRBV7-3; cdr3_length: 15; d_call: TRBD2; clone_size: NA; j_call: TRBJ2-1; cdr3_aa: CASSLIRGGRNEQFF; cdr3_nt: TGTGCCAGCAGCTTAATCCGGGGGGGCCGAAATGAGCAGTTCTTC
v_call: TRBV7-2; cdr3_length: 14; d_call: NA; clone_size: few; j_call: TRBJ1-3; cdr3_aa: CASSPRALMDTIYF; cdr3_nt: TGTGCCAGCAGCCCACGCGCTCTCATGGACACCATATATTTT
v_call: TRBV5-1; cdr3_length: 15; d_call: TRBD1; clone_size: few; j_call: TRBJ2-7; cdr3_aa: CASSADRASPGEQYF; cdr3_nt: TGCGCCAGCAGCGCGGACAGGGCCTCACCGGGGGAGCAGTACTTC
v_call: TRBV10-3; cdr3_length: 16; d_call: TRBD1; clone_size: NA; j_call: TRBJ1-6; cdr3_aa: CAISDVKDRAGSPLHF; cdr3_nt: TGTGCCATCAGTGATGTAAAAGACAGGGCGGGTTCACCCCTCCACTTT
v_call: TRBV11-1; cdr3_length: 15; d_call: TRBD1; clone_size: NA; j_call: TRBJ1-6; cdr3_aa: CASSFGTGRNSPLHF; cdr3_nt: TGTGCCAGCAGCTTCGGGACAGGCCGTAATTCACCCCTCCACTTT
v_call: TRBV27; cdr3_length: 14; d_call: NA; clone_size: NA; j_call: TRBJ1-5; cdr3_aa: CASSLGSANQPQHF; cdr3_nt: TGTGCCAGCAGTTTAGGGAGTGCAAATCAGCCCCAGCATTTT
v_call: TRBV6-5; cdr3_length: 13; d_call: NA; clone_size: NA; j_call: TRBJ1-2; cdr3_aa: CASSYSDSYGYTF; cdr3_nt: TGTGCCAGCAGTTACTCGGACAGCTATGGCTACACCTTC
v_call: TRBV19; cdr3_length: 14; d_call: TRBD1; clone_size: NA; j_call: TRBJ1-1; cdr3_aa: CASSIRQGGTEAFF; cdr3_nt: TGTGCCAGTAGTATCAGACAGGGGGGCACTGAAGCTTTCTTT
v_call: TRBV29-1; cdr3_length: 14; d_call: TRBD1; clone_size: NA; j_call: TRBJ2-4; cdr3_aa: CSVGGQGAKNIQYF; cdr3_nt: TGCAGCGTTGGAGGACAGGGGGCCAAAAACATTCAGTACTTC
v_call: TRBV5-1; cdr3_length: 13; d_call: TRBD1; clone_size: NA; j_call: TRBJ1-1; cdr3_aa: CASSLQGDTEAFF; cdr3_nt: TGCGCCAGCAGCTTGCAGGGGGACACTGAAGCTTTCTTT
v_call: TRBV11-3; cdr3_length: 18; d_call: TRBD2; clone_size: NA; j_call: TRBJ2-1; cdr3_aa: CASSLDYGTSGGAGEQFF; cdr3_nt: TGTGCCAGCAGCTTAGATTACGGGACTAGCGGGGGGGCAGGAGAGCAGTTCTTC
v_call: TRBV25-1; cdr3_length: 15; d_call: NA; clone_size: NA; j_call: TRBJ1-4; cdr3_aa: CASSDSGPSNEKLFF; cdr3_nt: TGTGCCAGCAGTGACTCAGGGCCCAGCAATGAAAAACTGTTTTTT
v_call: TRBV27; cdr3_length: 14; d_call: NA; clone_size: NA; j_call: TRBJ1-4; cdr3_aa: CASSSGQFREKLFF; cdr3_nt: TGTGCCAGCAGTTCAGGACAATTCAGAGAAAAACTGTTTTTT
v_call: TRBV5-5; cdr3_length: 15; d_call: NA; clone_size: NA; j_call: TRBJ2-7; cdr3_aa: CASSLGRVSVYEQYF; cdr3_nt: TGTGCCAGCAGCTTGGGCAGGGTATCTGTTTACGAGCAGTACTTC
v_call: TRBV7-6; cdr3_length: 13; d_call: NA; clone_size: NA; j_call: TRBJ2-1; cdr3_aa: CASSLSLIDEQFF; cdr3_nt: TGTGCCAGCAGCTTAAGCCTTATTGATGAGCAGTTCTTC
v_call: TRBV9; cdr3_length: 14; d_call: NA; clone_size: NA; j_call: TRBJ2-7; cdr3_aa: CASSPPNGPSEQYF; cdr3_nt: TGTGCCAGCAGCCCCCCAAATGGGCCCTCGGAGCAGTACTTC
v_call: TRBV5-8; cdr3_length: 17; d_call: NA; clone_size: few; j_call: TRBJ2-7; cdr3_aa: CASSLGYGTIGSDEQYF; cdr3_nt: TGTGCCAGCAGCTTGGGATACGGGACAATAGGGTCGGACGAGCAGTACTTC
v_call: TRBV5-4; cdr3_length: 12; d_call: NA; clone_size: NA; j_call: TRBJ2-7; cdr3_aa: CASSFRGGEQYF; cdr3_nt: TGTGCCAGCAGCTTCCGGGGTGGCGAGCAGTACTTC
v_call: TRBV27; cdr3_length: 13; d_call: NA; clone_size: NA; j_call: TRBJ2-7; cdr3_aa: CASSLSRVGEQYF; cdr3_nt: TGTGCCAGCAGTTTAAGCAGGGTTGGCGAGCAGTACTTC
v_call: TRBV19; cdr3_length: 15; d_call: NA; clone_size: NA; j_call: TRBJ1-2; cdr3_aa: CASTHEREFNYGYTF; cdr3_nt: TGTGCCAGTACCCACGAGAGGGAATTTAACTATGGCTACACCTTC
v_call: TRBV18; cdr3_length: 15; d_call: NA; clone_size: once; j_call: TRBJ2-2; cdr3_aa: CASSPRTVPTGELFF; cdr3_nt: TGTGCCAGCTCACCACGGACAGTCCCTACCGGGGAGCTGTTTTTT
v_call: TRBV6-6; cdr3_length: 15; d_call: NA; clone_size: NA; j_call: TRBJ2-4; cdr3_aa: CASSYAPGTKNIQYF; cdr3_nt: TGTGCCAGCAGTTACGCGCCGGGAACCAAAAACATTCAGTACTTC
v_call: TRBV6-1; cdr3_length: 13; d_call: NA; clone_size: NA; j_call: TRBJ1-1; cdr3_aa: CASSDREDTEAFF; cdr3_nt: TGTGCCAGCAGTGACAGGGAGGACACTGAAGCTTTCTTT
v_call: TRBV5-1; cdr3_length: 15; d_call: NA; clone_size: once; j_call: TRBJ2-1; cdr3_aa: CASSQGTPGLSEQFF; cdr3_nt: TGCGCCAGCAGCCAAGGGACACCTGGGTTGAGTGAGCAGTTCTTC
v_call: TRBV4-3; cdr3_length: 16; d_call: NA; clone_size: NA; j_call: TRBJ2-7; cdr3_aa: CASSSAPAGPYYEQYF; cdr3_nt: TGCGCCAGCTCCTCCGCCCCGGCAGGCCCCTACTACGAGCAGTACTTC
v_call: TRBV28; cdr3_length: 18; d_call: NA; clone_size: NA; j_call: TRBJ1-4; cdr3_aa: CASTFPSRGVATNEKLFF; cdr3_nt: TGTGCCAGCACCTTTCCGTCTCGGGGAGTCGCAACTAATGAAAAACTGTTTTTT
v_call: TRBV19; cdr3_length: 17; d_call: NA; clone_size: NA; j_call: TRBJ2-3; cdr3_aa: CASSIDRRGGLTDTQYF; cdr3_nt: TGTGCCAGTAGTATAGATCGGAGGGGGGGCCTCACAGATACGCAGTATTTT
v_call: TRBV5-1; cdr3_length: 19; d_call: TRBD1; clone_size: NA; j_call: TRBJ1-4; cdr3_aa: CASSSFGTGGSNGNEKLFF; cdr3_nt: TGCGCCAGCAGCTCCTTTGGGACAGGGGGGAGTAATGGTAATGAAAAACTGTTTTTT
v_call: TRBV2; cdr3_length: 16; d_call: NA; clone_size: NA; j_call: TRBJ1-2; cdr3_aa: CASSGTEVFSNYGYTF; cdr3_nt: TGTGCCAGCAGTGGGACAGAAGTTTTTTCTAACTATGGCTACACCTTC
v_call: TRBV5-1; cdr3_length: 15; d_call: NA; clone_size: few; j_call: TRBJ1-1; cdr3_aa: CASSLRPGDVTEAFF; cdr3_nt: TGCGCCAGCAGCTTAAGGCCAGGCGACGTTACTGAAGCTTTCTTT
v_call: TRBV5-6; cdr3_length: 14; d_call: NA; clone_size: NA; j_call: TRBJ2-5; cdr3_aa: CASTTMGHQETQYF; cdr3_nt: TGTGCCAGCACCACAATGGGGCATCAAGAGACCCAGTACTTC
v_call: TRBV7-9; cdr3_length: 14; d_call: TRBD1; clone_size: NA; j_call: TRBJ1-1; cdr3_aa: CASSPGQLNTEAFF; cdr3_nt: TGTGCCAGCAGCCCGGGACAGCTGAACACTGAAGCTTTCTTT
v_call: TRBV5-1; cdr3_length: 14; d_call: NA; clone_size: NA; j_call: TRBJ2-3; cdr3_aa: CASSLGQNTDTQYF; cdr3_nt: TGCGCCAGCAGCCTCGGACAGAACACAGATACGCAGTATTTT
v_call: TRBV7-9; cdr3_length: 14; d_call: TRBD1; clone_size: NA; j_call: TRBJ1-2; cdr3_aa: CASSLFSTGGGYTF; cdr3_nt: TGTGCCAGCAGCTTATTTTCGACAGGGGGCGGCTACACCTTC
v_call: TRBV6-5; cdr3_length: 15; d_call: NA; clone_size: NA; j_call: TRBJ1-5; cdr3_aa: CASSYGGASNQPQHF; cdr3_nt: TGTGCCAGCAGTTACGGGGGGGCAAGCAATCAGCCCCAGCATTTT
v_call: TRBV30; cdr3_length: 14; d_call: TRBD1; clone_size: NA; j_call: TRBJ1-2; cdr3_aa: CAWSVLDREGGYTF; cdr3_nt: TGTGCCTGGAGTGTCCTGGACAGGGAAGGTGGCTACACCTTC
v_call: TRBV4-1; cdr3_length: 14; d_call: TRBD1; clone_size: NA; j_call: TRBJ1-1; cdr3_aa: CASSWDRGGTEAFF; cdr3_nt: TGCGCCAGCAGCTGGGACAGGGGGGGCACTGAAGCTTTCTTT
v_call: TRBV7-2; cdr3_length: 14; d_call: NA; clone_size: NA; j_call: TRBJ1-2; cdr3_aa: CASSFSRVNYGYTF; cdr3_nt: TGTGCCAGCAGCTTTTCACGGGTTAACTATGGCTACACCTTC
v_call: TRBV30; cdr3_length: 11; d_call: NA; clone_size: NA; j_call: TRBJ2-7; cdr3_aa: CAWSQGYEQYF; cdr3_nt: TGTGCCTGGAGTCAGGGGTACGAGCAGTACTTC
v_call: TRBV19; cdr3_length: 15; d_call: TRBD1; clone_size: NA; j_call: TRBJ1-6; cdr3_aa: CASTLVDRGNSPLHF; cdr3_nt: TGTGCCAGTACCCTAGTGGACAGGGGGAATTCACCCCTCCACTTT
v_call: TRBV5-1; cdr3_length: 15; d_call: NA; clone_size: NA; j_call: TRBJ1-1; cdr3_aa: CASSPGGGWGTEAFF; cdr3_nt: TGCGCCAGCAGCCCTGGCGGGGGCTGGGGCACTGAAGCTTTCTTT